Listed below are T cell receptor beta chains from one sample, sequenced in a study of EBV T-cell therapy then PD-1 blockade in nasopharyngeal carcinoma. Method: immunoSEQ multiplex PCR; TCRdb's copy keeps in-frame clones and lacks some. The sample shows around 19,000 clones, about 80% of them seen only once. For these TCRs, the target antigens are not known. The sequencing here drew on CD8+ T cells from blood, taken at approximately day 250 from a patient whose treatment included autologous EBV-specific T cells and nivolumab. These receptors were collected from a man in his forties or fifties with nasopharyngeal carcinoma. CDR3s include the opening cysteine and the closing phenylalanine or tryptophan. A D gene is named only where the DNA matches it firmly. Clone size appears in some rows only: once, few, many, or a class for an expanded clone.

v_call: TRBV27
j_call: TRBJ1-3
clone_size: -
d_call: TRBD1
cdr3_nt: TGTGCCAGCAGTCCGTACAGGGGGTACTCAGGAAACACCATATATTTT
cdr3_aa: CASSPYRGYSGNTIYF

v_call: TRBV6-4
j_call: TRBJ2-5
clone_size: -
d_call: TRBD1
cdr3_nt: TGTGCCAGCAGCGCCGGGACAGGGGGCCAAGAGACCCAGTACTTC
cdr3_aa: CASSAGTGGQETQYF

v_call: TRBV2
j_call: TRBJ1-2
clone_size: -
d_call: -
cdr3_nt: TGTGCCAGCAGTGACGGATCGCCTTATGAGGGCTACACCTTC
cdr3_aa: CASSDGSPYEGYTF

v_call: TRBV6-2/TRBV6-3
j_call: TRBJ1-5
clone_size: once
d_call: TRBD1
cdr3_nt: TGTGCCAGCAGTGGACAGGAGCAAAGGCCCCAGCATTTT
cdr3_aa: CASSGQEQRPQHF

v_call: TRBV9
j_call: TRBJ1-1
clone_size: -
d_call: -
cdr3_nt: TGTGCCAGCAGCGTAGAGGGCAGAAGAGAAGCTTTCTTT
cdr3_aa: CASSVEGRREAFF

v_call: TRBV5-6
j_call: TRBJ1-2
clone_size: -
d_call: TRBD1
cdr3_nt: TGTGCCAGCAGCTTGGCCCCCCAGGGGGATTACTATGGCTACACCTTC
cdr3_aa: CASSLAPQGDYYGYTF

v_call: TRBV7-9
j_call: TRBJ2-1
clone_size: -
d_call: -
cdr3_nt: TGTGCCAGCAGCTTCCAGTCCAGGTTTGACAATGAGCAGTTCTTC
cdr3_aa: CASSFQSRFDNEQFF

v_call: TRBV13
j_call: TRBJ1-3
clone_size: -
d_call: -
cdr3_nt: TGTGCCAGCAGTGAGTCAGGAGAGGGCTCTGGAAACACCATATATTTT
cdr3_aa: CASSESGEGSGNTIYF

v_call: TRBV23-1
j_call: TRBJ2-3
clone_size: -
d_call: TRBD1
cdr3_nt: TGCGCCAGCAGTCTCCCGGGACAGGGGTCAGATACGCAGTATTTT
cdr3_aa: CASSLPGQGSDTQYF

v_call: TRBV9
j_call: TRBJ2-1
clone_size: -
d_call: TRBD1
cdr3_nt: TGTGCCAGCAGCCCCGGGACAGGGATATACAATGAGCAGTTCTTC
cdr3_aa: CASSPGTGIYNEQFF

v_call: TRBV6-4
j_call: TRBJ2-3
clone_size: -
d_call: TRBD2
cdr3_nt: TGTGCCAGCAGTGACGGGACTAGCGGGGGGGCAGATACGCAGTATTTT
cdr3_aa: CASSDGTSGGADTQYF

v_call: TRBV7-9
j_call: TRBJ2-3
clone_size: -
d_call: -
cdr3_nt: TGTGCCAGCATCCCCCGACAGGCTAGCGGACTCACAGATACGCAGTATTTT
cdr3_aa: CASIPRQASGLTDTQYF

v_call: TRBV30
j_call: TRBJ1-4
clone_size: -
d_call: -
cdr3_nt: TGTGCCTGGAGTGTAGGAGGGCTTGAAAAACTGTTTTTT
cdr3_aa: CAWSVGGLEKLFF

v_call: TRBV6-5
j_call: TRBJ1-5
clone_size: -
d_call: TRBD1
cdr3_nt: TGTGCCAGCAGATCAACAGGGGGAATCAATCAGCCCCAGCATTTT
cdr3_aa: CASRSTGGINQPQHF

v_call: TRBV21-1
j_call: TRBJ1-2
clone_size: -
d_call: -
cdr3_nt: TGTGCCAGCAGTTCAGGGGGGGTTTATGGCTACACCTTC
cdr3_aa: CASSSGGVYGYTF